This T cell receptor (beta chain) is drawn from a study of blood T cell repertoires in COVID-19. Those who participated ranged in age from about 18 to 89 years and resided in 24 US areas. For recovered donors of Cohort 3, there were two negative PCRs, clearance, or symptom resolution. Produced via immunoSEQ multiplex PCR; TCRdb's table is partial and in-frame only. The sample yields around 370,000 clones, around nine tenths seen once. Germline V gene sequence: CDR1 WNHNN, CDR2 SYGVQD (reference sequence). The CDR3 is made up of 16 amino acids. J lost 0 bases, V lost 0 bases, and 1 base had no gene match.

The sample consisted of PBMCs or T cells enriched from blood (not recorded which). The TCR was taken from a young woman who had recovered from COVID-19. The chain has TRBV10-1 and TRBJ2-5; 10 bases match TRBD2. In DNA, the CDR3 is TGCGCCAGCAGTGAGTCGGGACTAGCGAACCAAGAGACCCAGTACTTC. This gives the protein CASSESGLANQETQYF.